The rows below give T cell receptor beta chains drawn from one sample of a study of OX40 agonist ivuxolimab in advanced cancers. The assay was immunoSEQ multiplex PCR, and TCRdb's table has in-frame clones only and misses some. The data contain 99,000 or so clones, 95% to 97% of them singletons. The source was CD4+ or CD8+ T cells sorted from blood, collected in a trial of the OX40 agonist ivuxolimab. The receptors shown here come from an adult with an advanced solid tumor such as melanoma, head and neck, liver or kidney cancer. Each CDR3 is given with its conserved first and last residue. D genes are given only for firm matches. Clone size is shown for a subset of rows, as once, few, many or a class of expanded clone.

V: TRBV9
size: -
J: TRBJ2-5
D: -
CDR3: CASSPRDWDGETQYF
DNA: TGTGCCAGCAGCCCGAGAGACTGGGATGGGGAGACCCAGTACTTC

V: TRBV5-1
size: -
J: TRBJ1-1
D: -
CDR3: CASMGTYEAFF
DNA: TGCGCCAGCATGGGCACCTATGAAGCTTTCTTT

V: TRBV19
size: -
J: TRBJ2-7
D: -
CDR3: CASSTSSASSSYEQYF
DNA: TGTGCCAGTAGTACATCTAGCGCCTCGAGCTCCTACGAGCAGTACTTC

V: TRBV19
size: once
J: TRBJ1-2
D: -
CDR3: CASSPGSGDYGYTF
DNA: TGTGCCAGTAGTCCCGGCAGTGGGGACTATGGCTACACCTTC

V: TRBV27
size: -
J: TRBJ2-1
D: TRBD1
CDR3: CASSFRGLGNEQFF
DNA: TGTGCCAGCAGTTTCAGGGGGTTAGGCAATGAGCAGTTCTTC

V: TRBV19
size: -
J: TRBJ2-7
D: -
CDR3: CASSIGTPSYEQYF
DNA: TGTGCCAGTAGTATCGGGACACCCTCCTACGAGCAGTACTTC

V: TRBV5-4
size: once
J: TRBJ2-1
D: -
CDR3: CASSRSTGDNEQFF
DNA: TGTGCCAGCAGCCGTTCTACGGGGGACAATGAGCAGTTCTTC

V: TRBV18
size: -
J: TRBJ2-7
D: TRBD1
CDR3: CASSQGLSTGVSVEQYF
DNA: TGTGCCAGCTCCCAGGGGTTAAGTACAGGGGTATCGGTCGAGCAGTACTTC

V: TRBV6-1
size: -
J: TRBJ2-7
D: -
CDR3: CASLTSGVGPYEQYF
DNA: TGTGCCAGCCTTACATCGGGGGTCGGTCCCTACGAGCAGTACTTC

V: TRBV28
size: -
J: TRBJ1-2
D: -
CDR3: CASSLISYGYTF
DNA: TGTGCCAGCAGTTTAATAAGCTATGGCTACACCTTC

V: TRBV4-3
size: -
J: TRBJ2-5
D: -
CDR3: CASSQDPGETQYF
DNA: TGCGCCAGCAGCCAGGACCCCGGGGAGACCCAGTACTTC

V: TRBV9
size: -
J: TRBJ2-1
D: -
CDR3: CASSEPLRDEQFF
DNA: TGTGCCAGCAGCGAGCCCCTGAGGGATGAGCAGTTCTTC

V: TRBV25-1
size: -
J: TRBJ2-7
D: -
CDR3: CASSDTNQAYEQYF
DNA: TGTGCCAGCAGTGATACGAATCAGGCCTACGAGCAGTACTTC

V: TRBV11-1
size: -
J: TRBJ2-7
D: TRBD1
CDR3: CASSLGTGGYEQYF
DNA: TGTGCCAGCAGCTTAGGGACAGGGGGCTACGAGCAGTACTTC

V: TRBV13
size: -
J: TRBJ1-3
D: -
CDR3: CASQGGNTIYF
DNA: TGTGCCAGCCAGGGGGGAAACACCATATATTTT

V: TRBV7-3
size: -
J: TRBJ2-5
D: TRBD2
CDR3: CASSLILAAQETQYF
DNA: TGTGCCAGCAGTCTTATACTAGCGGCTCAAGAGACCCAGTACTTC

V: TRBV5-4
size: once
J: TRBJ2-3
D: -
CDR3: CASSISYVLIRSTDTQYF
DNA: TGTGCCAGCAGCATATCCTACGTCTTGATTCGGAGCACAGATACGCAGTATTTT

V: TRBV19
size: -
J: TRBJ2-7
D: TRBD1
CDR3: CASSMRPPGQGIYEQYF
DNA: TGTGCCAGTAGTATGAGGCCTCCGGGACAGGGAATCTACGAGCAGTACTTC

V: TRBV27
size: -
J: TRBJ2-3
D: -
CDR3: CASSFRDGKDTQYF
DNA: TGTGCCAGCAGTTTCCGGGACGGAAAAGATACGCAGTATTTT

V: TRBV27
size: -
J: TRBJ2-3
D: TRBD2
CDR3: CASSRPGEGTITDTQYF
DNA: TGTGCCAGCAGCCGCCCGGGGGAGGGCACCATCACAGATACGCAGTATTTT

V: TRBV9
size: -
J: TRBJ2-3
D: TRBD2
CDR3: CASSISGSLSSTDTQYF
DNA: TGTGCCAGCAGCATTAGCGGGAGCCTGTCTAGCACAGATACGCAGTATTTT

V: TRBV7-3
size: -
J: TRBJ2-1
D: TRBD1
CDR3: CASSFRGYGNNEQFF
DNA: TGTGCCAGCAGCTTCAGGGGGTACGGGAACAATGAGCAGTTCTTC

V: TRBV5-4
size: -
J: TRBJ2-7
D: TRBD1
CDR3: CASSFGTGTYEQYF
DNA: TGTGCCAGCAGCTTCGGGACAGGGACCTACGAGCAGTACTTC

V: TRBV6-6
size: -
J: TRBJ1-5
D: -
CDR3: CASSYTAYNQPQHF
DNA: TGTGCCAGCAGTTACACAGCCTACAATCAGCCCCAGCATTTT

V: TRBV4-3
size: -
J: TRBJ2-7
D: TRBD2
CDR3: CASSQDHGLEYEQYF
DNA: TGCGCCAGCAGCCAAGATCACGGACTAGAGTACGAGCAGTACTTC

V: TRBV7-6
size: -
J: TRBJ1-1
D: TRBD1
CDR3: CASKDRGNTEAFF
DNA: TGTGCCAGCAAAGACAGGGGGAACACTGAAGCTTTCTTT

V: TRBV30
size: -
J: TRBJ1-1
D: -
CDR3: CAWSVPGQALTNTEAFF
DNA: TGTGCCTGGAGTGTACCAGGGCAGGCGTTAACGAACACTGAAGCTTTCTTT

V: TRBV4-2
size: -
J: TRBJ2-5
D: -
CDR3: CASSQGQEVETQYF
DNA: TGTGCCAGCAGCCAAGGCCAGGAGGTGGAGACCCAGTACTTC

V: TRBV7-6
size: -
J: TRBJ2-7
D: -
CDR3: CASSSVELEEQYF
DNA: TGTGCCAGCAGCTCGGTGGAGTTAGAGGAGCAGTACTTC

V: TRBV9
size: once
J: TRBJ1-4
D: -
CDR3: CASSVGLGTNEKLFF
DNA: TGTGCCAGCAGTGTGGGTTTAGGGACTAATGAAAAACTGTTTTTT